A single sample is the source of the 9 T cell receptor beta chains below, sequenced in a study of blood T cell repertoires in COVID-19. Here immunoSEQ multiplex PCR was the method, and the copy in TCRdb shows in-frame clones only, minus some. The sample yields 150,000 to 200,000 clones, approximately 92% seen once. Sequenced: peripheral blood. Source of these receptors: a woman aged 50 to 60 with acute or convalescent COVID-19.

The chain is built from TRBV5-4 and TRBJ2-3; 9 nucleotides line up with TRBD2. The germline V gene encodes CDR1 SGHNT and CDR2 YYREEE (reference sequence). This CDR3 comprises 19 residues. Trimming cost V 1 base and J 2 bases; bases outside gene matches: 14. The chain's CDR3 is CASSLFSSGRTGATDTQYF. CDR3 DNA sequence: TGTGCCAGCAGCTTGTTTTCCAGCGGGAGGACGGGGGCCACAGATACGCAGTATTTT.

V is TRBV2 and J is TRBJ2-7; 14 bases fit TRBD2. Germline V gene data show CDR1 as SNHLY and CDR2 as FYNNEI. CDR3 length: 15 residues. With V trimmed by 1 base and J by 5 bases, 1 base remained unmatched. CDR3 in DNA: TGTGCCAGCAGTGAAGGGGGACTAGCGGGGGACGAGCAGTACTTC. Translated: CASSEGGLAGDEQYF.

DNA for the CDR3: TGTGCCACCAGTGATTTAGACACATCCTACGAGCAGTACTTC. It yields the protein CATSDLDTSYEQYF. V usage is TRBV24-1 and J usage is TRBJ2-7; D unresolved. This CDR3 has 14 residues. V was pared by 1 base and J by 1 base, with 7 bases between. Germline V gives CDR1 KGHDR, CDR2 SFDVKD.

The J gene is TRBJ1-2, the V gene TRBV7-9, with D maybe TRBD1 (5 bases). This CDR3 is 17 amino acids long. Trimming took 1 base from V and 0 from J, leaving 15 bases between them. Germline V gene sequence: CDR1 SEHNR, CDR2 FQNEAQ (reference sequence). The CDR3 nucleotides read TGTGCCAGCAGCTTAGACCCAGGAGACAGCCCTAACTATGGCTACACCTTC. Translated: CASSLDPGDSPNYGYTF.

This chain joins TRBV27 and TRBJ2-1; TRBD2 matches 12 bases. The length of the CDR3 is 17 residues. In germline, CDR1 is MNHEY, CDR2 SMNVEV (reference sequence). J gave up 4 bases and V 5 bases, and 9 bases lay outside the gene matches. The CDR3 nucleotides are TGTGCCAGCAGTCTACATAAGACTAGCGGGAGATACAATGAGCAGTTCTTC. It translates to CASSLHKTSGRYNEQFF.

This chain uses TRBV6-5 with TRBJ2-1, with D possibly being TRBD2 (6 bases). Germline CDR1 is MNHEY and CDR2 is SVGAGI. The CDR3 length is 16 residues. The germline V and J ends were trimmed by 0 bases and 1 base, with 10 bases remaining between them. DNA for the CDR3: TGTGCCAGCAGTTACTCGACGGGAGCATCCTACAATGAGCAGTTCTTC. The encoded protein is CASSYSTGASYNEQFF.

The genes are TRBV24-1 and TRBJ2-1; 9 bases align to TRBD1. Germline CDR1 KGHDR, CDR2 SFDVKD. This CDR3 region has 15 residues. V dropped 3 bases and J dropped 8; count of bases not matched to a gene: 7. The CDR3 DNA reads as TGTGCCACCAGTGATCCGGGACAGGGTTACGATGAGCAGTTCTTC. Translation: CATSDPGQGYDEQFF.

The genes are TRBV5-6 and TRBJ1-1; a weak D match, TRBD1 (5 bases). The CDR3 sequence is 14 residues long. Germline CDR1 is SGHDT and CDR2 is YYEEEE. V was clipped by 4 bases and J by 5 bases, with 15 bases between them. DNA of the CDR3: TGTGCCAGCAGCCAGACAGCAGGGTGGACTGAAGCTTTCTTT. This encodes CASSQTAGWTEAFF.

The chain uses TRBV28 and TRBJ1-5, with TRBD1 identical over 7 bases. Germline trimming cut 6 bases from V and 7 bases from J; bases unmatched to any gene: 12. Germline CDR1 is MDHEN and CDR2 is SYDVKM. CDR3 length: 15 amino acids. CDR3 nucleotide sequence: TGTGCCAGCAGCATCTCAGGAGGGGGCAGGCAGCCCCAGCATTTT. This translates into CASSISGGGRQPQHF.